This record concerns one T cell receptor (beta chain) sequence. Its antigen is not identified. Method: immunoSEQ multiplex PCR; TCRdb's copy keeps in-frame clones and lacks some. The data hold 2,000 to 2,500 clones, with almost 75% observed a single time. This specimen comes from a study of immune cell composition in non-small cell lung cancer. Study outcomes and limitations: Tumour-reactive clones were not shown to match dominant in vivo tumour clones. Lung squamous cell carcinoma tumours had significantly higher top 10 clone scores and productive clonality than lung adenocarcinoma.

The CDR3 covers 14 residues. Looked up from germline, CDR1 is SQVTM and CDR2 is ANQGSEA. V lost 6 bases and J lost 4, with 18 bases in between. The same sample was also used in a study of CD4 T cells in lung cancer. As that report states: Blood T cells were screened for responses to candidate mutation neoepitopes. Most patients were former smokers with adenocarcinoma or squamous histology.

The sequenced sample was lung tumor tissue. The source is a human donor with non-small cell lung cancer. The rearrangement uses TRBV29-1 and TRBJ1-2; TRBD1 might be the D (6 bases). This CDR3 reads CSVGVGGQTYGYTF. CDR3 bases: TGCAGCGTGGGGGTCGGCGGACAGACCTATGGCTACACCTTC.